The rows below give T cell receptor beta chains drawn from one sample of a study of CD8+ T cells in alopecia areata. Produced via immunoSEQ multiplex PCR; TCRdb's table is partial and in-frame only. Here the sample spans around 86,000 clones, about 70% being singletons. This material consisted of CD8+ T cells sorted from blood, taken around week 44, from a patient treated with tofacitinib. These receptors were collected from a human donor with alopecia areata. Both conserved end residues are part of each CDR3. Each record gives: V gene, CDR3 length, CDR3 protein.

TRBV6-6 15 CASIQSGEGYNEQFF
TRBV10-3 13 CATRAGGLDEQFF
TRBV2 15 CASNEGRVSTDTQYF
TRBV27 17 CASSLVTSGGIYNEQFF
TRBV5-6 14 CASSLSGTAYEQYF
TRBV7-9 18 CASSPEIGTDLNTGELFF
TRBV27 14 CASSSSVADYGYTF
TRBV29-1 12 CSVEGATGELFF
TRBV27 16 CASSLQAGYGTDTQYF
TRBV15 15 CATSRDAGLDTEAFF
TRBV6-5 14 CASSYSHLNTEAFF
TRBV29-1 12 CSVAEGNTEAFF
TRBV13 13 CASSHDRDYGYTF
TRBV13 15 CASSSLGKGSYEQYF
TRBV6-5 15 CASSHKGLAEDTQYF
TRBV2 15 CASRNRGYLGNEQFF
TRBV27 15 CASSFNHPAGTEAFF
TRBV7-2 15 CASSPRASSTDTQYF
TRBV10-3 13 CAISPQGAGELFF
TRBV4-3 13 CASSQDKDYEQYF
TRBV5-6 17 CASSLAGTDRPNQPQHF
TRBV27 15 CASSFMRGGNQPQHF
TRBV6-5 13 CASSYKGVQPQHF
TRBV7-8 15 CASSLESGGEETQYF
TRBV7-2 15 CASSPGGLMKETQYF
TRBV7-9 12 CASSRQGTEAFF
TRBV19 13 CASTGGLNTEAFF
TRBV7-6 15 CASSLGTNSNQPQHF
TRBV6-6 13 CASSYSTEYTQYF
TRBV29-1 13 CSVVSQGVGEQYF
TRBV4-3 15 CASSQVLGSNQPQHF
TRBV13 13 CASSPTSTDTQYF
TRBV2 17 CATQAATGESSTYGYTF
TRBV11-2 14 CASTSELAEAEQYF
TRBV7-9 15 CASSPSGGALDEQFF
TRBV10-2 12 CASGSASYEQYF
TRBV13 15 CASSSRQDRNSPLHF
TRBV13 12 CASSVSSYEQYF
TRBV30 14 CAWSAGSSYNEQFF
TRBV19 13 CASSLGDDTEAFF
TRBV20-1 11 CSTDREHGYTF